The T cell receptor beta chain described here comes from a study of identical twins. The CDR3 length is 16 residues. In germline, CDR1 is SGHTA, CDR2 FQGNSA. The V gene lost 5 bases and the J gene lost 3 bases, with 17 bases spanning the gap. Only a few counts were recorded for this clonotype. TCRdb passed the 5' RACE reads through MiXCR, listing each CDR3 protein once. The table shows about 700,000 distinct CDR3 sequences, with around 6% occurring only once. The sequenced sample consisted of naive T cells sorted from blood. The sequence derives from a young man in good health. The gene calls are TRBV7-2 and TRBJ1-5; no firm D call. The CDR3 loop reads CASSPSMRTPNQPQHF. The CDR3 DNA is TGTGCCAGCAGCCCAAGCATGCGAACCCCCAATCAGCCCCAGCATTTT. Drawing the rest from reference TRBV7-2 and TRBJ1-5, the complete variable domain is GAGVSQSPSNKVTEKGKDVELRCDPISGHTALYWYRQSLGQGLEFLIYFQGNSAPDKSGLPSDRFSAERTGGSVSTLTIQRTQQEDSAVYLCASSPSMRTPNQPQHFGDGTRLSIL.